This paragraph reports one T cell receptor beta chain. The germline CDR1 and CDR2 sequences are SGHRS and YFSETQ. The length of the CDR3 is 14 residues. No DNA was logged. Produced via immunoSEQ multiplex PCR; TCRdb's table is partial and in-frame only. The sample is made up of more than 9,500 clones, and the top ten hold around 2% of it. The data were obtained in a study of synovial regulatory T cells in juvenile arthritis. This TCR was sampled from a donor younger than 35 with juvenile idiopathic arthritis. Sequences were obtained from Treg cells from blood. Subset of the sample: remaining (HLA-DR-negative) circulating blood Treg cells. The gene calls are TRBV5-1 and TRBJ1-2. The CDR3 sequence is CASSLAAGVNGYTF. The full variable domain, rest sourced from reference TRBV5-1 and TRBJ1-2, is KAGVTQTPRYLIKTRGQQVTLSCSPISGHRSVSWYQQTPGQGLQFLFEYFSETQRNKGNFPGRFSGRQFSNSRSEMNVSTLELGDSALYLCASSLAAGVNGYTFGSGTRLTVV.